This T cell receptor (beta chain) was captured in a study of T-cell reconstitution after alpha-beta-depleted transplantation in children (dated by TCRdb to the mid-2010s). Turning to the overall study: The study quantitatively tracked T-cell immune reconstitution after TCRalphabeta/CD19-depleted allogeneic hematopoietic cell transplantation in children using TCR repertoire profiling.

The library was generated by PCR. Sequenced using an Illumina HiSeq 2500. To normalize quantification of the TCRbeta repertoire, the TCR libraries were built with molecular barcoding that relied on unique molecular identifiers. Using fastp trimming at Q25 and MiXCR clonotype assembly, TCRdb reanalyzed the public sequencing data and kept in-frame beta chains. Rows are combined by CDR3 protein, so each entry shows the most common genes and DNA. The sample records 600,000 to 700,000 distinct CDR3 sequences, about 15% of which are singletons. The ten largest clones capture 0.8% to 1.1% of the sample. Regarding this clonotype: It lacks a known antigen. No clone much larger than this one lies a single base away; base qualities are absent.

V gives up 0 bases and J gives up 4 bases, and the segment between their germline ends measures 7 bases. There are 14 amino acids in the CDR3, from cysteine to phenylalanine inclusive. Of the read, only the CDR3 DNA is kept; its 42 bases are in frame from base 1. Based on the germline V gene (reference sequence), the CDR1 and CDR2 sequences are SEHNR and FQNEAQ. Sequencing was performed on PBMCs from the stem cell graft donor, taken from the stem cell graft. This receptor was obtained from a human donor who donated a stem cell graft to a child with acute myeloid leukemia. The chain couples TRBV7-9 to TRBJ2-1, with no reliable assignment of the D segment. The DNA reads TGTGCCAGCAGCTTAGCTCCCGCTTACAATGAGCAGTTCTTC. Its coded protein is CASSLAPAYNEQFF.